The source of this T cell receptor (beta chain) is a study of blood T cells in healthy people across ages. Using a J-beta primer mix together with a sample-barcoded 5' primer, a second PCR was run for about 6 to 11 cycles. TCRdb reprocessed the 5' RACE reads with MiXCR, giving one entry per CDR3 protein. The sample includes around 1,800,000 distinct CDR3 sequences, approximately 39% of them seen just once. Points on this clonotype: Its matching antigen is unknown. An end of the junction differs from the germline gene, which may be a read error.

Germline V gives CDR1 SGHRS, CDR2 YFSETQ. This CDR3 comprises 15 residues. Donors were healthy Caucasian individuals from Russia aged about 6 to 90. Each sample provided at least 5 micrograms of extracted total RNA. Regarding the study as a whole: Both higher diversity and more naive CD4+ cells marked long-lived donors when set against aged donors. Older age went with lower TCR beta diversity per million T cells, in a roughly linear way.

Sequenced material: blood. The clonotype comes from a human donor in good health. The J gene is TRBJ2-3, the V gene TRBV5-1; D may be TRBD1 (7 bases). The CDR3 loop is CASSSLEGATGTQYF. In DNA form, the CDR3 reads TGCGCCAGCAGCTCCCTGGAGGGGGCTACAGGTACGCAGTATTTT.